What follows describes a single T cell receptor beta chain. The sample belongs to a study of blood T cell repertoires in COVID-19. The overall study: In each case, the material was cDNA or gDNA derived from T cells, B-cell-depleted T cells, or PBMCs.

The assay was immunoSEQ multiplex PCR, and TCRdb's table has in-frame clones only and misses some. The table has under 200,000 clones, roughly 86% seen once. This CDR3 comprises 12 residues. V lost 1 base, J lost 7 bases, and 5 bases lay in between. CDR1 and CDR2 from the germline V gene are LGHDT and YNNKEL (reference sequence). This TCR derives from a man between 60 and 75 years old with COVID-19, enrolled during active disease. The sample was peripheral blood. The chain links TRBV3-1 (or the pseudogene TRBV3-2) to TRBJ2-1; D not resolved. The CDR3, as DNA: TGTGCCAGCAGCCAAGTCAGGAATGAGCAGTTCTTC. This encodes CASSQVRNEQFF.